This paragraph reports one T cell receptor (beta chain). The data are from a study of blood T cell repertoires in COVID-19. Study in general: Nucleic acid was either cDNA or gDNA, and it came from T cells, B-cell-depleted T cells, or PBMCs.

The ends were cut back, 2 bases at V and 7 bases at J, with 13 bases in the middle. This CDR3 is 14 amino acids long. Germline V gene lookup returns CDR1 KGHDR and CDR2 SFDVKD. While infection was still active, Seattle patients were enrolled and then followed longitudinally. The protocol was immunoSEQ multiplex PCR, while the TCRdb copy is restricted to in-frame clones and leaves out a portion. The table has fewer than 400,000 clones, almost 90% seen once. The chain has TRBV24-1 and TRBJ2-5; TRBD2 might be the D (5 bases). This clonotype originated in a woman aged 25 to 39 with COVID-19, enrolled during active disease. Material for sequencing was peripheral blood. The CDR3 DNA is TGTGCCACCAGTGATTGGCAGGAGGAAGGGACCCAGTACTTC. Translating gives CATSDWQEEGTQYF.